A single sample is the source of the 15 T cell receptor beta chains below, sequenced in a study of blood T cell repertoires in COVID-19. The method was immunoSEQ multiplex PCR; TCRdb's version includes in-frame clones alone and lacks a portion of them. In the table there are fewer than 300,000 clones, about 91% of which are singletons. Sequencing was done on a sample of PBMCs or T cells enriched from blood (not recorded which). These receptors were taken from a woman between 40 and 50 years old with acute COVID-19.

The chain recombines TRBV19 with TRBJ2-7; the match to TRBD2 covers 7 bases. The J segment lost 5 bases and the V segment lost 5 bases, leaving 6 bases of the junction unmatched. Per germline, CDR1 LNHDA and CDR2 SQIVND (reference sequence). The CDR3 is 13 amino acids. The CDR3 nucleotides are TGTGCCAGTAGTCTCCGGGACTACCACGAGCAGTACTTC. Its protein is CASSLRDYHEQYF.

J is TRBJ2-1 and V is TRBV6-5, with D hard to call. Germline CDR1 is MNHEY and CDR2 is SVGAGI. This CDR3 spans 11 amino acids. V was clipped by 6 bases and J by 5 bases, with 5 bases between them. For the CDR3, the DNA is TGTGCCAGCAGGTCTAACAATGAGCAGTTCTTC. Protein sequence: CASRSNNEQFF.

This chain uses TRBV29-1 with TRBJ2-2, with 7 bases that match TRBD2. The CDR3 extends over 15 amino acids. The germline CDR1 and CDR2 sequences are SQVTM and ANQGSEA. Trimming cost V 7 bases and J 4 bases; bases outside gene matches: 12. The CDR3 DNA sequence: TGCAGCGCGAGTAGCGGGCCTAGCGTCACCGGGGAGCTGTTTTTT. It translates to CSASSGPSVTGELFF.

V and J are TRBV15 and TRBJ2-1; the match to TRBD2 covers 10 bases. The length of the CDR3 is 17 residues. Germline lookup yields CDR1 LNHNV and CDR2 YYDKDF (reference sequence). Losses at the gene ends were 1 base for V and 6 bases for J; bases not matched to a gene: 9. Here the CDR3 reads CATSRGGLAGVGNEQFF. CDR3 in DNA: TGTGCCACCAGCAGAGGTGGGCTAGCGGGAGTCGGCAATGAGCAGTTCTTC.

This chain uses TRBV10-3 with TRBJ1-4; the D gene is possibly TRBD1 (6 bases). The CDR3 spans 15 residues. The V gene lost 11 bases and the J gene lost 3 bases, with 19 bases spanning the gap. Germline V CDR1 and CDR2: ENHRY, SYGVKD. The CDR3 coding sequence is TGTGCCGCCGGGGTATCGACAGGAGCTAATGAAAAACTGTTTTTT. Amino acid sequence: CAAGVSTGANEKLFF.

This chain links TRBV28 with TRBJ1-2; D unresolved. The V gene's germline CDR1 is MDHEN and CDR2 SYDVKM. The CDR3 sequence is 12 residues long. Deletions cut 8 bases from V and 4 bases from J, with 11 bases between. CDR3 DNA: TGTGCCAGCGAGTCCCTCGGCTATGGCTACACCTTC. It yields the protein CASESLGYGYTF.

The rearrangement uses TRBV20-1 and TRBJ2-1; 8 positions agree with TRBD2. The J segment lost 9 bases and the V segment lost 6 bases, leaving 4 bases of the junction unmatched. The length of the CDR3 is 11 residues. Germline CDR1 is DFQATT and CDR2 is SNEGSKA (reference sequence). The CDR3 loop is CSASGGFEQFF. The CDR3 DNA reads TGCAGTGCCTCGGGAGGGTTTGAGCAGTTCTTC.

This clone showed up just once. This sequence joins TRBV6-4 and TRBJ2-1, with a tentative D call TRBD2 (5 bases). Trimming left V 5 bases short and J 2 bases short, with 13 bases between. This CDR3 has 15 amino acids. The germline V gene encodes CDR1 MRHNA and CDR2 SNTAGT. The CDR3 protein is CASSFTIATYNEQFF. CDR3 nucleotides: TGTGCCAGCAGTTTTACTATAGCGACCTACAATGAGCAGTTCTTC.

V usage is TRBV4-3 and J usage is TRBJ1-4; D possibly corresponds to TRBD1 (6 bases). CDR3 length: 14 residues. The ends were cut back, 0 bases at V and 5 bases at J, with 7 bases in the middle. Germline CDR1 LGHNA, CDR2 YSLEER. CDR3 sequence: CASSQEQGNEKLFF. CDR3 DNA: TGCGCCAGCAGCCAAGAGCAGGGGAATGAAAAACTGTTTTTT.

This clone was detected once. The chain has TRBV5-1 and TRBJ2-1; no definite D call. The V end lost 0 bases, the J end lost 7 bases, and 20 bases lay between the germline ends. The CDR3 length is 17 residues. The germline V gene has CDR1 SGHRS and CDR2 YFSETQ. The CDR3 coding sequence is TGCGCCAGCAGCTTGGGATGGGCCTCAAAGCAATTGAATGAGCAGTTCTTC. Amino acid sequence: CASSLGWASKQLNEQFF. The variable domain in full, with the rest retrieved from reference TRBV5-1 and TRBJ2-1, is KAGVTQTPRYLIKTRGQQVTLSCSPISGHRSVSWYQQTPGQGLQFLFEYFSETQRNKGNFPGRFSGRQFSNSRSEMNVSTLELGDSALYLCASSLGWASKQLNEQFFGPGTRLTVL.

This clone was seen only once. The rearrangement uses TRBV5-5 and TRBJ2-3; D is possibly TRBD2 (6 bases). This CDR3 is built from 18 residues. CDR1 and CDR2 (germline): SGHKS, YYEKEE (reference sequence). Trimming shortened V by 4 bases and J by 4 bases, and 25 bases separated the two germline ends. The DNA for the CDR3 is TGTGCCAGCAGCCCCTGGGAGGTAGGCGGGTGGAAGCCAGATACGCAGTATTTT. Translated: CASSPWEVGGWKPDTQYF. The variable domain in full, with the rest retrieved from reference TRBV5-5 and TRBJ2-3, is DAGVTQSPTHLIKTRGQQVTLRCSPISGHKSVSWYQQVLGQGPQFIFQYYEKEERGRGNFPDRFSARQFPNYSSELNVNALLLGDSALYLCASSPWEVGGWKPDTQYFGPGTRLTVL.

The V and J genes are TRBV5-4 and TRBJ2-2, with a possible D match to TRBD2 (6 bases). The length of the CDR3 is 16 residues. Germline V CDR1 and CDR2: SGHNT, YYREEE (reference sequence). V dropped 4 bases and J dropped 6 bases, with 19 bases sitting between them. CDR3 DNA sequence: TGTGCCAGCAGCACCAGGGCTAGCGTGTATCCCGGGGAGCTGTTTTTT. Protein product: CASSTRASVYPGELFF.

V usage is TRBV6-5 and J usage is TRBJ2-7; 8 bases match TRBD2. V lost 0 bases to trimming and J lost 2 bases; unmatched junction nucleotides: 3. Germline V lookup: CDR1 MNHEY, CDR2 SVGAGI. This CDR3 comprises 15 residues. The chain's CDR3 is CASSYSTGRAYEQYF. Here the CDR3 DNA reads TGTGCCAGCAGTTACTCGACCGGGAGGGCCTACGAGCAGTACTTC.

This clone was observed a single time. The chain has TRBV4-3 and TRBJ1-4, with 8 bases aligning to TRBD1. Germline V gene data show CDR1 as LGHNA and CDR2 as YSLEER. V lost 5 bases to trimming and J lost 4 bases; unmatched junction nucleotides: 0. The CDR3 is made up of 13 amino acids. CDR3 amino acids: CASSGQGNEKLFF. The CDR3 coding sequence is TGCGCCAGCAGCGGACAGGGTAATGAAAAACTGTTTTTT.

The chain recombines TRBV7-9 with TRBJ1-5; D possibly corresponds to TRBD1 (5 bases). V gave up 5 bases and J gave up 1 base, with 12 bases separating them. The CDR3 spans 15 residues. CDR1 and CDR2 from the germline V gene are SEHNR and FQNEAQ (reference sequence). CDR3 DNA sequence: TGTGCCAGCAGCGGGGGGAGAAAAAGCAATCAGCCCCAGCATTTT. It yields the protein CASSGGRKSNQPQHF.